Presented here are 32 T cell receptor beta chains from one specimen sequenced in a study of identical twins. TCRdb re-called the 5' RACE reads with MiXCR, one entry per CDR3 protein. Of about 720,000 distinct CDR3 sequences listed, 15% to 20% are singletons. This same sample was also taken into another study, of T cells expressing NK-cell markers.

The material sequenced was PBMCs. These receptors all stem from a woman under 30 in good health.

This clonotype was found a few times. The chain employs TRBV12-3 or TRBV12-4 and TRBJ2-7, with TRBD1 identical over 9 bases. The CDR3 runs to 14 residues. The ends lost 1 base at V and 5 bases at J; junction bases unmatched: 3. CDR3 protein: CASSLGTGDDEQYF. The CDR3 nucleotides read TGTGCCAGCAGTTTAGGGACAGGGGACGACGAGCAGTACTTC.

This chain links TRBV7-2 with TRBJ2-1; no definite D call. Trimming left V 1 base short and J 8 bases short, with 12 bases between. CDR1 is SGHTA, CDR2 FQGNSA, per germline. The CDR3 loop spans 14 amino acids. CDR3 sequence reads: CASSLVVGEYEQFF. CDR3 nucleotides: TGTGCCAGCAGCTTAGTGGTAGGAGAATATGAGCAGTTCTTC.

The J gene is TRBJ1-1, the V gene TRBV4-1; no definite D call. V lost 0 bases and J lost 5, with 7 bases in between. The CDR3 consists of 13 residues. Looked up from germline, CDR1 is MGHRA and CDR2 is YSYEKL. DNA of the CDR3: TGCGCCAGCAGCCAAGATCGTGAAACTGAAGCTTTCTTT. This codes for CASSQDRETEAFF.

This clonotype turned up a few times. The chain's CDR3 is CASSQDSGPTYEQYF. In DNA form, the CDR3 reads TGCGCCAGCAGCCAAGATAGCGGGCCTACCTACGAGCAGTACTTC. This chain joins TRBV4-3 and TRBJ2-7; 7 nucleotides align to TRBD2. The ends lost 0 bases at V and 2 bases at J; junction bases unmatched: 4. The CDR3 spans 15 residues. CDR1 and CDR2 (germline): LGHNA, YSLEER.

The chain joins TRBV10-3 to TRBJ2-7; 11 bases match TRBD1. Looked up from germline, CDR1 is ENHRY and CDR2 is SYGVKD. This CDR3 has 15 amino acids. Trimming removed 6 bases from V and 4 bases from J; junction bases left unmatched: 8. The DNA for the CDR3 is TGTGCCATCAGCGGTGGGACAGGGGGAGGGTACGAGCAGTACTTC. As protein: CAISGGTGGGYEQYF.

This chain links TRBV7-2 with TRBJ2-1, with a weak D call TRBD2 (6 bases). The CDR3 loop spans 13 amino acids. V shed 1 base and J shed 11 bases, with 12 bases lying between them. CDR1 and CDR2 from the germline V gene are SGHTA and FQGNSA. The CDR3 region has the DNA TGTGCCAGCAGCTTAGATAGGACTACTCAGCAGTTCTTC. This sequence encodes CASSLDRTTQQFF.

This clonotype was seen only a few times. The rearrangement joins TRBV20-1 to TRBJ2-3; D is unresolved. Germline CDR1 DFQATT, CDR2 SNEGSKA (reference sequence). Trimming shortened V by 0 bases and J by 2 bases, and 6 bases separated the two germline ends. The CDR3 contains 13 residues. The CDR3 spells CSARDQNTDTQYF. CDR3 coding DNA: TGCAGTGCTAGAGATCAGAACACAGATACGCAGTATTTT.

This clonotype was detected many times. The V gene is TRBV5-1, the J gene TRBJ2-7; no definite D call. The CDR3 has 14 amino acids. CDR1 SGHRS and CDR2 YFSETQ come from the germline V gene. Trimming took 0 bases from V and 5 from J, leaving 12 bases between them. The CDR3 loop reads CASSLAPDLHEQYF. As DNA, the CDR3 is TGCGCCAGCAGCTTGGCTCCGGACCTGCACGAGCAGTACTTC.

The chain is built from TRBV7-2 and TRBJ1-2; 8 bases match TRBD1. There are 13 residues in the CDR3. Trimming cost V 7 bases and J 8 bases; bases outside gene matches: 9. Germline-derived CDR1 and CDR2 are SGHTA and FQGNSA. This chain's CDR3 is CASINQGAVGYTF. The CDR3 DNA reads TGTGCCAGCATCAACCAGGGGGCCGTAGGCTACACCTTC.

This chain connects TRBV29-1 to TRBJ1-1, with D uncertain. Germline V gene sequence: CDR1 SQVTM, CDR2 ANQGSEA. The CDR3 has 13 amino acids. Trimming cost V 4 bases and J 5 bases, with 14 bases left between them. CDR3 nucleotides: TGCAGCGTTGCGCGGAATCAGGAAACTGAAGCTTTCTTT. This encodes CSVARNQETEAFF.

The chain has TRBV12-3 or TRBV12-4 and TRBJ2-1, with D unresolved. The CDR3 spans 16 residues. Trimming removed 10 bases at V and 5 bases at J, with 24 bases between. The DNA for the CDR3 is TGTGCCACCAGCCCCCTTCGGCCTAGGATGAACAATGAGCAGTTCTTC. Translating it yields CATSPLRPRMNNEQFF.

The V call is TRBV11-2, the J call TRBJ2-1; 8 bases map to TRBD2. The germline V gene has CDR1 SGHAT and CDR2 FQNNGV. V gave up 4 bases and J gave up 8 bases; unmatched junction bases: 7. The CDR3 consists of 14 residues. CDR3 nucleotides: TGTGCCAGCAGCTCGGGACTAGTTTCGTATGAGCAGTTCTTC. The encoded protein is CASSSGLVSYEQFF.

V is TRBV6-1 and J is TRBJ2-4; D is undetermined. The CDR3 is made up of 16 amino acids. Per germline, CDR1 MNHNS and CDR2 SASEGT. V was pared by 5 bases and J by 1 base, with 15 bases between. CDR3 in DNA: TGTGCCAGCAGTCAACTCCATTCATCCGCCAAAAACATTCAGTACTTC. This encodes CASSQLHSSAKNIQYF.

The gene calls are TRBV20-1 and TRBJ2-7, with 10 bases fitting TRBD2. The germline CDR1 and CDR2 sequences are DFQATT and SNEGSKA (reference sequence). This CDR3 spans 12 amino acids. J lost 3 bases, V lost 6 bases, and 2 bases had no gene match. The CDR3 region has the DNA TGCAGTGCCAGGACTAGCGGCTACGAGCAGTACTTC. It is translated as CSARTSGYEQYF.

This chain links TRBV12-3 or TRBV12-4 with TRBJ1-6; possible D gene TRBD1, 5 bases. Trimming stripped 2 bases from V and 7 bases from J, with 9 bases between. The CDR3 runs to 14 residues. The CDR3 loop is CASSLSQGNSPLHF. The CDR3 nucleotides are TGTGCCAGCAGTTTATCGCAGGGAAATTCACCCCTCCACTTT.

The V gene is TRBV3-1, the J gene TRBJ2-5; D possibly corresponds to TRBD2 (5 bases). The CDR3 runs 16 residues. Between the trimmed V and J ends, which lost 4 bases and 2 bases, there was a span of 17 bases. Germline-derived CDR1 and CDR2 are LGHDT and YNNKEL (reference sequence). This CDR3 reads CASSRDPSGAQETQYF. CDR3 nucleotide sequence: TGTGCCAGCAGCCGGGATCCCAGCGGAGCTCAAGAGACCCAGTACTTC.

This clonotype was observed a few times. The chain combines TRBV5-4 with TRBJ2-1; 10 bases map to TRBD2. V was clipped by 4 bases and J by 6 bases; unmatched bases: 4. CDR3 length equals 14 residues. Germline CDR1 is SGHNT and CDR2 is YYREEE (reference sequence). This CDR3 reads CASSPGLASNEQFF. CDR3 sequence (DNA): TGTGCCAGCAGCCCGGGACTAGCGAGCAATGAGCAGTTCTTC.

This clonotype appeared a few times. The chain joins TRBV25-1 to TRBJ1-1, with D possibly TRBD1 on 5 matching bases. The V end was cut by 2 bases, the J end by 5 bases, with 15 bases between. The CDR3 length is 15 residues. CDR1 MGHDK and CDR2 SYGVNS come from the germline V gene. The CDR3 here is CASSEMGDSWTEAFF. CDR3 nucleotides: TGTGCCAGCAGTGAAATGGGAGACAGTTGGACTGAAGCTTTCTTT.

This clonotype was counted many times. The chain has TRBV7-9 and TRBJ2-1; D is unresolved. V was cut by 5 bases and J by 10 bases, with 18 bases left in between. Germline CDR1 reads SEHNR; CDR2 reads FQNEAQ (reference sequence). CDR3 size: 14 residues. This chain's CDR3 is CASSPHKDPLEQFF. The CDR3 nucleotides are TGTGCCAGCAGCCCCCATAAGGACCCTCTCGAGCAGTTCTTC.

The rearrangement uses TRBV10-3 and TRBJ2-3, with D perhaps matching TRBD1 (5 bases). The V and J ends lost 8 bases and 9 bases respectively, with 21 bases between them. The germline V gene encodes CDR1 ENHRY and CDR2 SYGVKD. The CDR3 loop spans 14 amino acids. As DNA, the CDR3 is TGTGCCATCCCCAAGTGGGCTATCAAGGGGACGCAGTATTTT. This sequence encodes CAIPKWAIKGTQYF.

This clonotype was recorded a few times. The chain joins TRBV7-9 to TRBJ2-7; D is unresolved. Trimming took 1 base from V and 4 from J, leaving 8 bases between them. The CDR3 totals 13 residues. The germline CDR1 and CDR2 sequences are SEHNR and FQNEAQ (reference sequence). The CDR3 sequence: CASSLVGFYEQYF. The CDR3 coding sequence is TGTGCCAGCAGCTTAGTGGGGTTTTACGAGCAGTACTTC.

This clonotype was observed a few times. The chain joins TRBV20-1 to TRBJ2-7; no reliable D call. The CDR3 covers 13 residues. Between the trimmed V and J ends, which lost 2 bases and 3 bases, there was a span of 11 bases. Germline assignment: CDR1 DFQATT and CDR2 SNEGSKA (reference sequence). As DNA, the CDR3 is TGCAGTGCTAGACCAGCATCTCTCTACGAGCAGTACTTC. This translates into CSARPASLYEQYF.

J is TRBJ2-2 and V is TRBV2; D not resolved. The CDR3 has 12 residues. V lost 11 bases and J lost 5, with 12 bases in between. In germline, CDR1 is SNHLY, CDR2 FYNNEI. CDR3 DNA: TGTGCCCCCGGGCGGTTAACCGGGGAGCTGTTTTTT. As protein: CAPGRLTGELFF.

Remarks on this clonotype: One end of the junction fails to match germline, which may point to a read error. The chain uses TRBV9 and TRBJ2-1, with a possible D match to TRBD2 (5 bases). The CDR3 is 12 amino acids. Germline assignment: CDR1 SGDLS and CDR2 YYNGEE. The CDR3 DNA follows: TGTGCCAGCAGCGTAGCGGCTAGCTCAAAGGTCTTC. As protein: CASSVAASSKVF.

The CDR3, as DNA: TGCAGTGCTAGACGAGCCACAGGAGAAAATTCACCCCTCCACTTT. Translated, it gives CSARRATGENSPLHF. V gene TRBV20-1 combines with J gene TRBJ1-6; D may be TRBD1 (5 bases). Trimming took 2 bases from V and 7 from J, leaving 15 bases between them. In germline, CDR1 is DFQATT, CDR2 SNEGSKA (reference sequence). The CDR3 extends over 15 amino acids.

This clonotype showed up just a few times. The chain links TRBV2 to TRBJ2-7; TRBD1 agrees at 7 bases. The CDR3 totals 11 residues. Per the germline V gene, CDR1 is SNHLY and CDR2 is FYNNEI. Unmatched junction bases numbered 7, after V lost 6 bases and J lost 11 bases. The CDR3 DNA sequence: TGTGCCAGCAGCGGAGGACAGGATGAGTACTTC. This encodes CASSGGQDEYF.

V gene TRBV25-1 combines with J gene TRBJ2-1; 7 bases are shared with TRBD1. The CDR3 extends over 15 amino acids. Per germline, CDR1 MGHDK and CDR2 SYGVNS. V trimming: 1 base; J trimming: 3 bases; junction bases outside the gene matches: 3. The CDR3 region has the DNA TGTGCCAGCAGTGAATCCAGGGGGAACTACAATGAGCAGTTCTTC. It yields the protein CASSESRGNYNEQFF.

The genes are TRBV6-1 and TRBJ2-3; D unresolved. Deletions cut 6 bases from V and 2 bases from J, with 12 bases between. Germline CDR1 is MNHNS and CDR2 is SASEGT. The CDR3 is 14 amino acids. The CDR3 DNA follows: TGTGCCAGCAGAACGCTTGGCGTCACAGATACGCAGTATTTT. Protein product: CASRTLGVTDTQYF.

There are a few counts of this clonotype. The chain combines TRBV7-8 with TRBJ1-6; 8 bases are shared with TRBD1. This CDR3 region has 16 residues. Germline V gene data show CDR1 as SGHVS and CDR2 as FQNEAQ. J lost 12 bases, V lost 4 bases, and 14 bases had no gene match. This chain's CDR3 is CASSSFTGTGGVPLHF. The CDR3 nucleotides are TGTGCCAGCAGCTCGTTCACCGGGACAGGCGGGGTACCCCTCCACTTT.

This clonotype was observed at least ten times. J is TRBJ2-3 and V is TRBV12-3 or TRBV12-4; D remains ambiguous. The CDR3 length is 11 residues. V was shortened by 8 bases and J by 4 bases, with 7 bases between the two germline ends. The CDR3 region has the DNA TGTGCCAGCGGCAACGCAGATACGCAGTATTTT. This encodes CASGNADTQYF.

V gene TRBV6-2 or TRBV6-3 combines with J gene TRBJ2-7, with D unclear. V was trimmed by 2 bases and J by 6 bases, leaving 8 bases between them. The germline CDR1 and CDR2 sequences are MNHEY and SVGEGT. This CDR3 contains 12 residues. CDR3 residues: CASSYAGLEQYF. CDR3 DNA sequence: TGTGCCAGCAGTTACGCAGGTCTCGAGCAGTACTTC.

The rearrangement uses TRBV2 and TRBJ1-1; D gene uncertain. CDR3 length equals 14 residues. Germline CDR1 and CDR2: SNHLY and FYNNEI. V was clipped by 6 bases and J by 0 bases, with 11 bases between them. CDR3 sequence: CASSQRVMNTEAFF. CDR3 coding DNA: TGTGCCAGCAGCCAGAGGGTCATGAACACTGAAGCTTTCTTT.